The present TCR beta chain was sequenced within a study of cytomegalovirus exposure and HLA in healthy donors. Germline lookup yields CDR1 SEHNR and CDR2 FQNEAQ (reference sequence). The CDR3 loop spans 14 amino acids. Trimming took 5 bases from V and 7 from J, leaving 17 bases between them. The primer mix had 60 Vbeta and 13 Jbeta primers. Profiling relied on immunoSEQ multiplex PCR, and the TCRdb table lists in-frame clones only, not all of them. The table includes over 200,000 clones, more than 75% detected once. In its sample, this clone was seen a few times. The chain recombines TRBV7-9 with TRBJ1-2; weak D call: TRBD1 (6 bases). The clonotype comes from a middle-aged woman in good health and CMV-seropositive. Sequenced input: PBMCs. In DNA, the CDR3 is TGTGCCAGCAGCCGGGGCGCAGGGGCGGGTGGCTACACCTTC. Its translation: CASSRGAGAGGYTF.